This section outlines one T cell receptor (beta chain) sequence together with its context. Trimming removed 3 bases at V and 0 bases at J, with 18 bases between. Looked up from germline, CDR1 is MGHRA and CDR2 is YSYEKL. This CDR3 region has 18 residues. The data were taken from a study of blood T cell repertoires in COVID-19. Study-level background: Sources were T cells, B-cell-depleted T cells, or PBMCs; the material itself was cDNA or gDNA.

Seattle patients were enrolled while actively infected and followed longitudinally. Authors' analysis steps: Amplifying reference gene primers gave estimates of nucleated cell counts. Libraries were prepared by immunoSEQ multiplex PCR; TCRdb keeps only in-frame clonotypes and omits some of them. V, J and clone size reflect that table, while D and trimming were determined from the DNA. The data hold roughly 260,000 clones, with about nine tenths observed a single time. This chain connects TRBV4-1 to TRBJ1-5; no definite D call. The receptor comes from a young woman with COVID-19, enrolled during active disease. What was sequenced was peripheral blood. CDR3 region: CASSHPSEELYSNQPQHF. CDR3 sequence (DNA): TGCGCCAGCAGCCATCCCTCAGAGGAGTTGTATAGCAATCAGCCCCAGCATTTT.